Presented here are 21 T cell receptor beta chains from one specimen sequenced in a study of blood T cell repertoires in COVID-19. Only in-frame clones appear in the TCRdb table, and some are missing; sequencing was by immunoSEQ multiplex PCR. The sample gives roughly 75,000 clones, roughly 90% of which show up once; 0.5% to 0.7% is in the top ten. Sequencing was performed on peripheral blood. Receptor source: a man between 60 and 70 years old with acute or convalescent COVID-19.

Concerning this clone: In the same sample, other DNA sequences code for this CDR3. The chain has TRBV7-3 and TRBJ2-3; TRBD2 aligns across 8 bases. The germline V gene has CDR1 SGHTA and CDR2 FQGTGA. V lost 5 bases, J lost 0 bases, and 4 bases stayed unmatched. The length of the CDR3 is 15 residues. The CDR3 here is CASSRSGGSTDTQYF. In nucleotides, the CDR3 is TGTGCCAGCAGCCGATCGGGGGGGAGCACAGATACGCAGTATTTT.

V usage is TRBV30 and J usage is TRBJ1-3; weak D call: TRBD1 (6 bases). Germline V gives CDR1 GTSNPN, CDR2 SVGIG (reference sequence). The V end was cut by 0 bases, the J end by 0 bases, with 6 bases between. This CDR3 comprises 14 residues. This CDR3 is CAWSVRGSGNTIYF. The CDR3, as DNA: TGTGCCTGGAGTGTCAGGGGCTCTGGAAACACCATATATTTT. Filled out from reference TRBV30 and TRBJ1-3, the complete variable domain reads SQTIHQWPATLVQPVGSPLSLECTVEGTSNPNLYWYRQAAGRGLQLLFYSVGIGQISSEVPQNLSASRPQDRQFILSSKKLLLSDSGFYLCAWSVRGSGNTIYFGEGSWLTVV.

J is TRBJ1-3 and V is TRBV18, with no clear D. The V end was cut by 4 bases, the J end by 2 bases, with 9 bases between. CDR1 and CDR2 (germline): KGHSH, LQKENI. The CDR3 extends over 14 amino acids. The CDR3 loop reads CASSRRFPGNTIYF. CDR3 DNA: TGTGCCAGCTCACGGAGGTTTCCTGGAAACACCATATATTTT.

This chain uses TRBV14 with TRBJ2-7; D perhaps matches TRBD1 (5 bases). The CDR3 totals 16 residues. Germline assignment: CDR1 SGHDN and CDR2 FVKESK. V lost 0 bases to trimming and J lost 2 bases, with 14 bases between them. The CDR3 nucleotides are TGTGCCAGCAGCCAAGACGCTTCAGGGTCCCCCTACGAGCAGTACTTC. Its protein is CASSQDASGSPYEQYF.

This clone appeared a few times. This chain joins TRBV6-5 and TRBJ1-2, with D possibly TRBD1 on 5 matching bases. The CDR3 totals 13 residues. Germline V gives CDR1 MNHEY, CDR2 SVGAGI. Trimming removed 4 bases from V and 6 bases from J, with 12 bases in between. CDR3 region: CASSSGGRHGYTF. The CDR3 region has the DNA TGTGCCAGCAGTTCCGGGGGGAGGCATGGCTACACCTTC.

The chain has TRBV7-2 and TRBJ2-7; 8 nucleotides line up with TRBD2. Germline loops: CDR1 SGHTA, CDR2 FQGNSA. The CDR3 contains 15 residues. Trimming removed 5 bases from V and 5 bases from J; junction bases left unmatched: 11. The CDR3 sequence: CASSLGAGAQNEQYF. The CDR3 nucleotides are TGTGCCAGCAGCCTTGGAGCGGGAGCTCAAAACGAGCAGTACTTC.

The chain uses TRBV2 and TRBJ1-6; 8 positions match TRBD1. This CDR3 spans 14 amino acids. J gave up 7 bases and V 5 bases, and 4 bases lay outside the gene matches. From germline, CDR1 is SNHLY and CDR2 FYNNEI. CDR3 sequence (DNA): TGTGCCAGCAGTCCTCAGGGGGCGAATTCACCCCTCCACTTT. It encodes CASSPQGANSPLHF.

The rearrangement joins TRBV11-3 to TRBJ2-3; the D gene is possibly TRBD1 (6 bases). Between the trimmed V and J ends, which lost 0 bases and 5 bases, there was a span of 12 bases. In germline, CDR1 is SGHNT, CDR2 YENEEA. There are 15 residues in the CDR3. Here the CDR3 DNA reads TGTGCCAGCAGCTTAGATTCCGGACAGATAGATACGCAGTATTTT. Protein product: CASSLDSGQIDTQYF. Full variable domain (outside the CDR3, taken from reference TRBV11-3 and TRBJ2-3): EAGVVQSPRYKIIEKKQPVAFWCNPISGHNTLYWYLQNLGQGPELLIRYENEEAVDDSQLPKDRFSAERLKGVDSTLKIQPAELGDSAVYLCASSLDSGQIDTQYFGPGTRLTVL.

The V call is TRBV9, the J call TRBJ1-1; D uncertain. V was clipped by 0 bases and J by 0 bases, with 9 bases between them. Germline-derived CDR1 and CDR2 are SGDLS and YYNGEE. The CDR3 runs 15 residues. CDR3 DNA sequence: TGTGCCAGCAGCGTAGGAGGGCCGATGAACACTGAAGCTTTCTTT. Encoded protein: CASSVGGPMNTEAFF.

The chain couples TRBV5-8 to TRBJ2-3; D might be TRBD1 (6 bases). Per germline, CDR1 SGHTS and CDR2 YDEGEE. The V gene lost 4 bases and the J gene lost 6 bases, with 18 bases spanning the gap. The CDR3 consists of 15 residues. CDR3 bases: TGTGCCAGCAGCCAATTCCTACAGGGATCCGATACGCAGTATTTT. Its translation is CASSQFLQGSDTQYF.

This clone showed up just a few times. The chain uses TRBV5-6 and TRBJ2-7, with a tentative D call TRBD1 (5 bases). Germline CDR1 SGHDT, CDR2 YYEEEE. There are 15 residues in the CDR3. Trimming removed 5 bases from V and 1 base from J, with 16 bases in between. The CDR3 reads CASSLGVYLSYEQYF. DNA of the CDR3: TGTGCCAGCAGTCTAGGGGTGTACCTGTCCTACGAGCAGTACTTC. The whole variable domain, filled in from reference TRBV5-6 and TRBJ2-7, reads DAGVTQSPTHLIKTRGQQVTLRCSPKSGHDTVSWYQQALGQGPQFIFQYYEEEERQRGNFPDRFSGHQFPNYSSELNVNALLLGDSALYLCASSLGVYLSYEQYFGPGTRLTVT.

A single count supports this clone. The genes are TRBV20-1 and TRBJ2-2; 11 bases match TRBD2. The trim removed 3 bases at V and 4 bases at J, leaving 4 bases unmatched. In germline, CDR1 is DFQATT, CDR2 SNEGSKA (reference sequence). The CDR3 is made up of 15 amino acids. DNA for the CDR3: TGCAGTGCTAGTGTCCTAGCGGGGGGCACCGGGGAGCTGTTTTTT. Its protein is CSASVLAGGTGELFF.

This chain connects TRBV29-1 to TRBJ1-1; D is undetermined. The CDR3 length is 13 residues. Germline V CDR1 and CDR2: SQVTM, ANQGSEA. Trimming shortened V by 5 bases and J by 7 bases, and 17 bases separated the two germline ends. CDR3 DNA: TGCAGCGTTTATGGCGCTTCGGGAGTTGAAGCTTTCTTT. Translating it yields CSVYGASGVEAFF.

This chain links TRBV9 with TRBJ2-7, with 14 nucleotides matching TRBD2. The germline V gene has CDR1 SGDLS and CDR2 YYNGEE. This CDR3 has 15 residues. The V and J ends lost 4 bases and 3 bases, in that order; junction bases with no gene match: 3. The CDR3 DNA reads TGTGCCAGCAGCCCGGGACTAGCGGGAGTCTACGAGCAGTACTTC. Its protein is CASSPGLAGVYEQYF.

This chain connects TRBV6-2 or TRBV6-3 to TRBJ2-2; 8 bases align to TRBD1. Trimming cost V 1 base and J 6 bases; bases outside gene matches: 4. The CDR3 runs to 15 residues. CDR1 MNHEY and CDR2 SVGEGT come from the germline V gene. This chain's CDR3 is CASSYLDREAGELFF. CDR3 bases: TGTGCCAGCAGTTACTTGGACAGGGAGGCCGGGGAGCTGTTTTTT.

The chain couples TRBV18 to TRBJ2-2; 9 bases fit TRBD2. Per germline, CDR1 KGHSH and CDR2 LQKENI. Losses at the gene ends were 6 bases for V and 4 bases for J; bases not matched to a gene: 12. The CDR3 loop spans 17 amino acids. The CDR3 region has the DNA TGTGCCAGCTCCCCCCAGAGGGTAGCGGGAGTCACCGGGGAGCTGTTTTTT. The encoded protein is CASSPQRVAGVTGELFF.

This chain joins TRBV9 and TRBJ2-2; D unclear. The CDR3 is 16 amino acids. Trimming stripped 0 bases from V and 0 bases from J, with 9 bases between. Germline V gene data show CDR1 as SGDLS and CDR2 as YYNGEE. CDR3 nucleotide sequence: TGTGCCAGCAGCGTAGTCGCCCAGGCGAACACCGGGGAGCTGTTTTTT. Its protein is CASSVVAQANTGELFF.

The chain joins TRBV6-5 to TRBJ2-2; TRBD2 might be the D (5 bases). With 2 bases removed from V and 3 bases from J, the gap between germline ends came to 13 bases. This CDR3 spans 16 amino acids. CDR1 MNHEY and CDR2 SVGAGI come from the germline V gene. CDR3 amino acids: CASSYIGQRDTGELFF. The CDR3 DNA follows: TGTGCCAGCAGTTACATCGGCCAGAGGGACACCGGGGAGCTGTTTTTT.

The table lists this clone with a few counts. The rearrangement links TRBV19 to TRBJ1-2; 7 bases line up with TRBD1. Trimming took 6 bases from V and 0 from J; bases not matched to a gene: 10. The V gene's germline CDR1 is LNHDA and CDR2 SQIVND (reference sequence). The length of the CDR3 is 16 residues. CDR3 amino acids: CASRPSRDSPNYGYTF. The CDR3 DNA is TGTGCCAGTAGGCCTTCCCGGGACAGCCCTAACTATGGCTACACCTTC.

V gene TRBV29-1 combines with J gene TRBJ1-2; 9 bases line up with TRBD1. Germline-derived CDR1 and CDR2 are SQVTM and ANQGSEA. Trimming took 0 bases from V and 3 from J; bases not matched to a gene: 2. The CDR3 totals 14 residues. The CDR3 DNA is TGCAGCGTTGAAGATAGGGACAGGGACTATGGCTACACCTTC. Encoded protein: CSVEDRDRDYGYTF.

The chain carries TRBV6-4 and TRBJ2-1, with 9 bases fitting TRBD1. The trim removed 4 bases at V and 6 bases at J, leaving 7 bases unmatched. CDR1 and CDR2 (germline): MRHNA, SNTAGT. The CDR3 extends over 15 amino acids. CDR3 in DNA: TGTGCCAGCAGTGCGCCGGGACAGGGTATCAATGAGCAGTTCTTC. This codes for CASSAPGQGINEQFF.